This TCR beta chain derives from a study of T-cell reconstitution after alpha-beta-depleted transplantation in children (dated by TCRdb to the mid-2010s). Regarding the complete study: The study quantitatively tracked T-cell immune reconstitution after TCRalphabeta/CD19-depleted allogeneic hematopoietic cell transplantation in children using TCR repertoire profiling.

The germline ends are 17 bases apart after V is trimmed by 5 bases and J by 0 bases. The CDR3 contains 16 residues, cysteine and phenylalanine counted. Only CDR3 DNA remains: 48 bases, in frame from the first base. CDR1 is given as SGHTA and CDR2 as FQGNSA, both from the germline V gene. The library was built by means of PCR. This sample was sequenced with an Illumina HiSeq 2500. Molecular barcoding was employed in the preparation of TCR libraries, with unique molecular identifiers being used to normalize TCRbeta repertoire quantification. TCRdb's own reprocessing of the public reads used fastp at Q25 and MiXCR and kept productive beta chains. Rows are unified per CDR3 protein, each entry keeping the most common DNA and genes. Across this sample there are a few hundred thousand distinct CDR3 sequences, with 9.9% seen only once. The biggest ten clones account for around a tenth of the sample. With respect to this clonotype: There is no known antigen for this receptor. No base-level quality is on record; no much larger clone is a single base apart.

The source material was PBMCs from the stem cell graft donor, sampled from the stem cell graft. This TCR derives from a human donor who donated a stem cell graft to a child with SCID. The chain was built from TRBV7-2 and TRBJ2-7, with a tentative D gene TRBD1 over 5 matching bases. The base sequence is TGTGCCAGCAGCCCTGGTTGGGGCGGAAGCTCCTACGAGCAGTACTTC. The translation is CASSPGWGGSSYEQYF.